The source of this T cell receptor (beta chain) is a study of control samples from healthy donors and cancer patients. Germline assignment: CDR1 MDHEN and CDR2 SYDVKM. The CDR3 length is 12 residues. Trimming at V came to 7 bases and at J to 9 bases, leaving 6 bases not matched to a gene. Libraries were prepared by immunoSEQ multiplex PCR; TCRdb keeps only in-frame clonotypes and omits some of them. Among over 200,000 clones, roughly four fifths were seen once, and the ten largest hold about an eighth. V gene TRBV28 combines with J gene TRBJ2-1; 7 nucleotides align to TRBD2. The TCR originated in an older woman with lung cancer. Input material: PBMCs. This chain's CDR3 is CASNTLAAEQFF. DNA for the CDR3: TGTGCCAGCAATACGCTAGCGGCTGAGCAGTTCTTC. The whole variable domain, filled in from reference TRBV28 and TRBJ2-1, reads DVKVTQSSRYLVKRTGEKVFLECVQDMDHENMFWYRQDPGLGLRLIYFSYDVKMKEKGDIPEGYSVSREKKERFSLILESASTNQTSMYLCASNTLAAEQFFGPGTRLTVL.